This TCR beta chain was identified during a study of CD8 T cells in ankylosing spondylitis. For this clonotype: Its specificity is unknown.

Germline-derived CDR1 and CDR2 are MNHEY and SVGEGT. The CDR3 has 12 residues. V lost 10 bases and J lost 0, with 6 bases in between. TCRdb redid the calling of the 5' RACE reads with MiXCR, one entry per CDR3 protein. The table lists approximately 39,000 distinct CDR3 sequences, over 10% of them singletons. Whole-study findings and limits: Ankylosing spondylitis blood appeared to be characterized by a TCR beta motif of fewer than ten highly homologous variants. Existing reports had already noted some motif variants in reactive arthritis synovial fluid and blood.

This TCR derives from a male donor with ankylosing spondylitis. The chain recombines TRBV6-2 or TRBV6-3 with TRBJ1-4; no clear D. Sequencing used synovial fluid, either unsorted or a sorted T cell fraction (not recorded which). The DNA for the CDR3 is TGTGCCACTCAGACAACTAATGAAAAACTGTTTTTT. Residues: CATQTTNEKLFF.